A selection of T cell receptor beta chains follows, all from one sample in a study of T cell repertoires in cytomegalovirus infection. No antigens are known for them. One entry per CDR3 protein results from TCRdb running MiXCR on the reads. The sample shows around 430,000 distinct CDR3 sequences, about 42% of them seen only once. The sample consisted of cultured PBMCs, taken from culture after CMV antigen stimulation. These receptors all stem from a human donor in good health (CMV status not recorded). Some clones in this sample may be carry-over from other donors' samples. CDR3s include the opening cysteine and the closing phenylalanine or tryptophan. A D gene is named only where the DNA matches it firmly. For some rows the clone size is stated as once, few or many, or as a class when expanded; others skip it.

clone size: once
D gene: TRBD2
J gene: TRBJ2-7
V gene: TRBV20-1
CDR3 protein: CSATGTSEYEQYF
CDR3 DNA: TGCAGTGCTACAGGGACTAGCGAGTACGAGCAGTACTTC

clone size: few
D gene: -
J gene: TRBJ1-1
V gene: TRBV7-2
CDR3 protein: CASSSRTNTEAFF
CDR3 DNA: TGTGCCAGCAGCTCCCGGACCAACACTGAAGCTTTCTTT

clone size: -
D gene: -
J gene: TRBJ2-7
V gene: TRBV6-1
CDR3 protein: CASSARAPLSEQYF
CDR3 DNA: TGTGCCAGCAGTGCCAGGGCTCCCCTCTCCGAGCAGTACTTC

clone size: -
D gene: TRBD2
J gene: TRBJ2-1
V gene: TRBV6-1
CDR3 protein: CASSLTGLAGANEQFF
CDR3 DNA: TGTGCCAGCAGTCTTACCGGTCTAGCGGGAGCCAATGAGCAGTTCTTC

clone size: few
D gene: TRBD2
J gene: TRBJ2-2
V gene: TRBV7-2
CDR3 protein: CASISRGGARFGTSEETGELFF
CDR3 DNA: TGTGCCAGCATCTCTAGGGGGGGGGCGCGATTCGGGACTAGCGAAGAGACCGGGGAGCTGTTTTTT

clone size: few
D gene: TRBD2
J gene: TRBJ2-1
V gene: TRBV11-2
CDR3 protein: CASSLKGLAGGDEQFF
CDR3 DNA: TGTGCCAGCAGCTTAAAGGGTCTAGCGGGGGGCGATGAGCAGTTCTTC

clone size: few
D gene: -
J gene: TRBJ2-1
V gene: TRBV3-1
CDR3 protein: CASSQGVGLGNEQFF
CDR3 DNA: TGTGCCAGCAGCCAAGGGGTGGGCCTGGGGAATGAGCAGTTCTTC

clone size: once
D gene: TRBD2
J gene: TRBJ2-1
V gene: TRBV28
CDR3 protein: CASTLLAGKYSYNEQFF
CDR3 DNA: TGTGCCAGCACCTTACTAGCGGGAAAGTATTCCTACAATGAGCAGTTCTTC

clone size: -
D gene: TRBD2
J gene: TRBJ2-7
V gene: TRBV20-1
CDR3 protein: CSANRVASGSNEQYF
CDR3 DNA: TGCAGTGCTAACCGGGTGGCTAGCGGGAGCAACGAGCAGTACTTC

clone size: -
D gene: -
J gene: TRBJ2-7
V gene: TRBV4-3
CDR3 protein: CASSLQRDYEQYF
CDR3 DNA: TGCGCCAGCAGCCTCCAGAGAGACTACGAGCAGTACTTC

clone size: -
D gene: -
J gene: TRBJ1-1
V gene: TRBV20-1
CDR3 protein: CSASARGNTEAFF
CDR3 DNA: TGCAGTGCCTCTGCCCGGGGGAACACTGAAGCTTTCTTT

clone size: few
D gene: -
J gene: TRBJ2-1
V gene: TRBV7-2
CDR3 protein: CASSSVGTSTYNEQFF
CDR3 DNA: TGTGCCAGCTCGAGCGTAGGGACATCCACCTACAATGAGCAGTTCTTC

clone size: few
D gene: TRBD1
J gene: TRBJ2-7
V gene: TRBV28
CDR3 protein: CASKRTGDIYEQYF
CDR3 DNA: TGTGCCAGCAAGCGGACAGGGGACATCTACGAGCAGTACTTC

clone size: -
D gene: -
J gene: TRBJ1-6
V gene: TRBV4-1
CDR3 protein: CASSQRAQRDNSPLHF
CDR3 DNA: TGCGCCAGCAGCCAACGGGCGCAAAGGGATAATTCACCCCTCCACTTT

clone size: few
D gene: -
J gene: TRBJ2-3
V gene: TRBV11-2
CDR3 protein: CASSLGRTRTDTQYF
CDR3 DNA: TGTGCCAGCAGCTTAGGAAGGACTCGCACAGATACGCAGTATTTT

clone size: -
D gene: -
J gene: TRBJ2-7
V gene: TRBV27
CDR3 protein: CATGGSYEQYF
CDR3 DNA: TGTGCAACCGGGGGCTCCTACGAGCAGTACTTC

clone size: many
D gene: TRBD1
J gene: TRBJ2-1
V gene: TRBV7-8
CDR3 protein: CASSPRRPGQGAGEQFF
CDR3 DNA: TGTGCCAGCAGCCCACGACGACCGGGACAGGGTGCCGGTGAGCAGTTCTTC

clone size: few
D gene: TRBD2
J gene: TRBJ2-7
V gene: TRBV7-2
CDR3 protein: CASSFGAGGTYEQYF
CDR3 DNA: TGTGCCAGCAGCTTCGGGGCGGGAGGTACCTACGAGCAGTACTTC

clone size: few
D gene: -
J gene: TRBJ1-1
V gene: TRBV27
CDR3 protein: CASMDLNTEAFF
CDR3 DNA: TGTGCCAGCATGGATTTGAACACTGAAGCTTTCTTT

clone size: -
D gene: -
J gene: TRBJ1-1
V gene: TRBV28
CDR3 protein: CALRSDTEAFF
CDR3 DNA: TGTGCCCTCCGGTCCGACACTGAAGCTTTCTTT

clone size: few
D gene: -
J gene: TRBJ2-5
V gene: TRBV7-2
CDR3 protein: CASSLETRETQYF
CDR3 DNA: TGTGCCAGCAGCTTAGAGACGAGAGAGACCCAGTACTTC

clone size: -
D gene: -
J gene: TRBJ1-1
V gene: TRBV11-3
CDR3 protein: CASSWGDATEAFF
CDR3 DNA: TGTGCCAGCAGTTGGGGGGACGCGACTGAAGCTTTCTTT

clone size: -
D gene: -
J gene: TRBJ1-5
V gene: TRBV10-3
CDR3 protein: CAISEFKDGMGQPQHF
CDR3 DNA: TGTGCCATCAGTGAGTTCAAGGATGGGATGGGGCAGCCCCAGCATTTT

clone size: -
D gene: TRBD1
J gene: TRBJ2-5
V gene: TRBV6-2/TRBV6-3
CDR3 protein: CASRTGQPIRIETQYF
CDR3 DNA: TGTGCCAGCAGAACGGGACAGCCGATCCGAATAGAGACCCAGTACTTC

clone size: few
D gene: -
J gene: TRBJ2-3
V gene: TRBV5-4
CDR3 protein: CASSPRPSRRGDTQYF
CDR3 DNA: TGTGCCAGCAGCCCCCGACCATCTCGGAGAGGAGATACGCAGTATTTT

clone size: -
D gene: TRBD2
J gene: TRBJ2-3
V gene: TRBV7-6
CDR3 protein: CASRIAGGPADTQYF
CDR3 DNA: TGTGCCAGCAGGATAGCGGGAGGGCCGGCAGATACGCAGTATTTT

clone size: -
D gene: TRBD1
J gene: TRBJ1-4
V gene: TRBV12-3/TRBV12-4
CDR3 protein: CASRTTGGGEKLFF
CDR3 DNA: TGTGCCAGCAGAACAACAGGGGGAGGTGAAAAACTGTTTTTT

clone size: -
D gene: TRBD2
J gene: TRBJ2-7
V gene: TRBV11-2
CDR3 protein: CVSSLTSGNSYEQYF
CDR3 DNA: TGTGTCAGCAGCTTAACTAGCGGTAACTCCTACGAGCAGTACTTC

clone size: few
D gene: -
J gene: TRBJ1-5
V gene: TRBV27
CDR3 protein: CASSKQNEGGQPQHF
CDR3 DNA: TGTGCCAGCAGCAAACAAAACGAGGGGGGTCAGCCCCAGCATTTT

clone size: -
D gene: -
J gene: TRBJ2-2
V gene: TRBV6-1
CDR3 protein: CASSDIHEGPRAGELFF
CDR3 DNA: TGTGCCAGCAGTGATATTCACGAGGGACCCAGGGCCGGGGAGCTGTTTTTT

clone size: -
D gene: TRBD2
J gene: TRBJ2-4
V gene: TRBV7-2
CDR3 protein: CASSPQVREGGGNIQYF
CDR3 DNA: TGTGCCAGCAGCCCGCAGGTACGGGAGGGCGGAGGAAACATTCAGTACTTC

clone size: -
D gene: -
J gene: TRBJ2-1
V gene: TRBV28
CDR3 protein: CASSFLRGSFYNEQFF
CDR3 DNA: TGTGCCAGCAGTTTTTTACGGGGGTCCTTCTACAATGAACAGTTCTTC

clone size: -
D gene: -
J gene: TRBJ1-6
V gene: TRBV2
CDR3 protein: CASSVGDGNSPLHF
CDR3 DNA: TGTGCCAGCAGTGTGGGGGACGGAAATTCACCCCTCCACTTT

clone size: -
D gene: -
J gene: TRBJ2-3
V gene: TRBV12-3/TRBV12-4
CDR3 protein: CASSSGTPSQYF
CDR3 DNA: TGTGCCAGCAGCTCCGGGACACCCTCGCAGTATTTT

clone size: -
D gene: -
J gene: TRBJ2-3
V gene: TRBV6-4
CDR3 protein: CASSVTGVGTDTQYF
CDR3 DNA: TGTGCCAGCAGTGTAACGGGAGTCGGCACAGATACGCAGTATTTT

clone size: few
D gene: -
J gene: TRBJ2-3
V gene: TRBV7-2
CDR3 protein: CASSLWGITDTQYF
CDR3 DNA: TGTGCCAGCAGCTTATGGGGGATTACAGATACGCAGTATTTT

clone size: once
D gene: -
J gene: TRBJ1-1
V gene: TRBV12-3/TRBV12-4
CDR3 protein: CASSTGRAATEAFF
CDR3 DNA: TGTGCCAGCAGTACCGGAAGGGCGGCCACTGAAGCTTTCTTT

clone size: -
D gene: -
J gene: TRBJ1-4
V gene: TRBV7-9
CDR3 protein: CASSPLAVGNEKLFF
CDR3 DNA: TGTGCCAGCAGCCCTTTAGCCGTGGGTAATGAAAAACTGTTTTTT

clone size: -
D gene: -
J gene: TRBJ2-3
V gene: TRBV20-1
CDR3 protein: CSARDHRASGSTDTQYF
CDR3 DNA: TGCAGTGCTAGAGATCACCGGGCGAGCGGCTCAACAGATACGCAGTATTTT

clone size: -
D gene: -
J gene: TRBJ1-2
V gene: TRBV18
CDR3 protein: CASSPELGSYGYTF
CDR3 DNA: TGTGCCAGCTCACCAGAATTAGGGAGCTATGGCTACACCTTC

clone size: few
D gene: TRBD2
J gene: TRBJ2-4
V gene: TRBV28
CDR3 protein: CASLLAGGNIQYF
CDR3 DNA: TGTGCCAGCCTTCTAGCGGGGGGAAACATTCAGTACTTC

clone size: -
D gene: -
J gene: TRBJ1-6
V gene: TRBV2
CDR3 protein: CASSDRTRDLPRF
CDR3 DNA: TGTGCCAGCAGTGACCGTACCCGGGACCTTCCCCGATTT

clone size: -
D gene: -
J gene: TRBJ2-6
V gene: TRBV25-1
CDR3 protein: CASSEPGTGANVLTF
CDR3 DNA: TGTGCCAGCAGTGAACCCGGGACTGGGGCCAACGTCCTGACTTTC

clone size: -
D gene: -
J gene: TRBJ2-2
V gene: TRBV7-9
CDR3 protein: CASSPLSGAWTGELFF
CDR3 DNA: TGTGCCAGCAGCCCTCTAAGTGGCGCATGGACCGGGGAGCTGTTTTTT

clone size: few
D gene: -
J gene: TRBJ2-3
V gene: TRBV5-4
CDR3 protein: CASSLIGAFTDTQYF
CDR3 DNA: TGTGCCAGCAGCTTGATAGGGGCATTCACAGATACGCAGTATTTT

clone size: -
D gene: TRBD2
J gene: TRBJ2-5
V gene: TRBV20-1
CDR3 protein: CSAVTSGGPEETQYF
CDR3 DNA: TGCAGTGCGGTGACTAGCGGGGGGCCTGAAGAGACCCAGTACTTC

clone size: -
D gene: -
J gene: TRBJ2-1
V gene: TRBV7-2
CDR3 protein: CASSLDSGENEQFF
CDR3 DNA: TGTGCCAGCAGCTTAGATTCCGGGGAAAATGAGCAGTTCTTC

clone size: -
D gene: TRBD1
J gene: TRBJ2-5
V gene: TRBV30
CDR3 protein: CAWAGTGGETQYF
CDR3 DNA: TGTGCCTGGGCCGGGACAGGGGGAGAGACCCAGTACTTC

clone size: few
D gene: TRBD1
J gene: TRBJ1-5
V gene: TRBV19
CDR3 protein: CATSDRGQPQHF
CDR3 DNA: TGTGCCACCTCGGACAGGGGTCAGCCCCAGCATTTT

clone size: -
D gene: TRBD1
J gene: TRBJ1-5
V gene: TRBV20-1
CDR3 protein: CSARGGTGFGNQPQHF
CDR3 DNA: TGCAGTGCTAGGGGCGGGACAGGGTTCGGCAATCAGCCCCAGCATTTT

clone size: once
D gene: -
J gene: TRBJ2-5
V gene: TRBV7-8
CDR3 protein: CASSLEYLDKQETQYF
CDR3 DNA: TGTGCCAGCAGCTTAGAGTATTTAGATAAACAAGAGACCCAGTACTTC

clone size: few
D gene: TRBD2
J gene: TRBJ2-1
V gene: TRBV10-1
CDR3 protein: CASSESGSSEQFF
CDR3 DNA: TGCGCCAGCAGTGAGAGCGGGAGTAGTGAGCAGTTCTTC

clone size: -
D gene: TRBD1
J gene: TRBJ1-4
V gene: TRBV7-9
CDR3 protein: CASSKGADEKLFF
CDR3 DNA: TGTGCCAGCAGCAAGGGGGCGGATGAAAAACTGTTTTTT

clone size: -
D gene: TRBD2
J gene: TRBJ2-7
V gene: TRBV7-2
CDR3 protein: CASSLARSGGIAYEQYF
CDR3 DNA: TGTGCCAGCAGCTTAGCCCGTAGCGGGGGGATCGCCTACGAGCAGTACTTC

clone size: -
D gene: -
J gene: TRBJ1-1
V gene: TRBV7-6
CDR3 protein: CASSGLTEAFF
CDR3 DNA: TGTGCCAGCAGTGGGCTTACTGAAGCTTTCTTT

clone size: few
D gene: TRBD2
J gene: TRBJ2-1
V gene: TRBV7-6
CDR3 protein: CASSLPGLAGGPNYNEQFF
CDR3 DNA: TGTGCCAGCAGCCTCCCAGGACTAGCGGGAGGGCCGAACTACAATGAGCAGTTCTTC

clone size: many
D gene: -
J gene: TRBJ2-3
V gene: TRBV7-8
CDR3 protein: CASSSRPSTDTQYF
CDR3 DNA: TGTGCCAGCAGCTCCCGACCTAGCACAGATACGCAGTATTTT

clone size: -
D gene: TRBD1
J gene: TRBJ2-1
V gene: TRBV19
CDR3 protein: CASSIVQTGNGFDEQFF
CDR3 DNA: TGTGCCAGTAGTATAGTCCAGACAGGGAATGGGTTCGATGAGCAGTTCTTC

clone size: -
D gene: TRBD2
J gene: TRBJ2-3
V gene: TRBV6-1
CDR3 protein: CASSEAIAGGADTQYF
CDR3 DNA: TGTGCCAGCAGTGAAGCCATAGCGGGGGGAGCAGATACGCAGTATTTT

clone size: -
D gene: -
J gene: TRBJ1-1
V gene: TRBV7-8
CDR3 protein: CASSFLSWDTEAFF
CDR3 DNA: TGTGCCAGCAGCTTCCTTTCTTGGGACACTGAAGCTTTCTTT